The 23 T cell receptor beta chains presented below share a single source sample, sequenced in a study of identical twins. TCRdb recomputed calls from the 5' RACE reads with MiXCR, one row per CDR3 protein. Of about 150,000 distinct CDR3 sequences in the sample, around 3.5% were seen once. The sample comprised memory T cells sorted from blood. The receptors originated from a man younger than 30 in good health.

This clonotype occurred many times. V and J are TRBV28 and TRBJ2-1; 8 bases are shared with TRBD1. This CDR3 has 14 residues. Germline CDR1 is MDHEN and CDR2 is SYDVKM. V lost 6 bases and J lost 2; bases outside the gene matches: 3. The CDR3 DNA sequence: TGTGCCAGCAGCTGGGGACAGGCCTACAATGAGCAGTTCTTC. Encoded protein: CASSWGQAYNEQFF.

This clonotype was observed at least ten times. The chain uses TRBV12-3 or TRBV12-4 and TRBJ2-7, with 14 bases identical to TRBD2. This CDR3 spans 17 amino acids. Losses at the gene ends were 6 bases for V and 4 bases for J; bases not matched to a gene: 11. Here the CDR3 DNA reads TGTGCCAGCAGCATAGGTGGACTAGCGGGGGGAGGATACGAGCAGTACTTC. This codes for CASSIGGLAGGGYEQYF.

This clonotype occurred many times. The CDR3 DNA is TGTGCCAGCAGCTTTACGGGAGATGAGCAGTTCTTC. Translating it yields CASSFTGDEQFF. The chain joins TRBV11-2 to TRBJ2-1; D is possibly TRBD2 (6 bases). V was pared by 3 bases and J by 8 bases, with 8 bases between. The CDR3 has 12 amino acids. CDR1 is SGHAT, CDR2 FQNNGV, per germline.

This clonotype was counted many times. The V gene is TRBV25-1, the J gene TRBJ1-2; D not certain. The ends were cut back, 1 base at V and 4 bases at J, with 13 bases in the middle. The germline V gene encodes CDR1 MGHDK and CDR2 SYGVNS. The CDR3 runs to 15 residues. CDR3 in DNA: TGTGCCAGCAGTGAATCGGATGGTGAAATCTATGGCTACACCTTC. This sequence encodes CASSESDGEIYGYTF.

The sample holds a few counts of this clonotype. In DNA, the CDR3 is TGCAGTGCTAGTCAAGCGGGAGGCTACAATGAGCAGTTCTTC. Its protein product is CSASQAGGYNEQFF. The chain carries TRBV20-1 and TRBJ2-1; 9 bases align to TRBD2. The V and J ends lost 3 bases and 3 bases, in that order; junction bases with no gene match: 3. The V gene's germline CDR1 is DFQATT and CDR2 SNEGSKA (reference sequence). The CDR3 is 14 amino acids.

This clonotype was found many times. The V gene is TRBV12-3 or TRBV12-4, the J gene TRBJ2-1; 12 bases match TRBD2. This CDR3 spans 15 amino acids. Trimming cost V 6 bases and J 2 bases; bases outside gene matches: 2. The CDR3 bases are TGTGCCAGCAGGCGGACTAGCGGGGCCTACAATGAGCAGTTCTTC. Amino acid sequence: CASRRTSGAYNEQFF.

This clonotype was seen many times. The genes are TRBV5-1 and TRBJ2-1, with D possibly matching TRBD1 (6 bases). This CDR3 comprises 15 residues. The germline V gene encodes CDR1 SGHRS and CDR2 YFSETQ. The germline V and J ends were trimmed by 4 bases and 5 bases, with 16 bases remaining between them. DNA of the CDR3: TGCGCCAGCAGCGCAACGGGACAAGGGAACAATGAGCAGTTCTTC. The encoded protein is CASSATGQGNNEQFF.

At least ten counts were recorded for this clonotype. The chain is built from TRBV24-1 and TRBJ2-2, with 7 bases fitting TRBD2. There are 16 residues in the CDR3. Unmatched junction bases numbered 10, after V lost 5 bases and J lost 5 bases. The V gene's germline CDR1 is KGHDR and CDR2 SFDVKD. CDR3 amino acids: CATSGSGTKATGELFF. Written as DNA, the CDR3 is TGTGCCACCAGTGGCTCCGGGACTAAAGCGACCGGGGAGCTGTTTTTT.

In its sample, this clonotype was seen many times. The chain uses TRBV3-1 and TRBJ1-5, with a tentative D call TRBD1 (5 bases). CDR3 length: 12 amino acids. With 0 bases removed from V and 12 bases from J, the gap between germline ends came to 9 bases. Germline loops: CDR1 LGHDT, CDR2 YNNKEL (reference sequence). The CDR3 DNA sequence: TGTGCCAGCAGCCAAGATGGGGCGGTCCAGCATTTT. This gives the protein CASSQDGAVQHF.

This clonotype was seen many times. The chain couples TRBV20-1 to TRBJ2-2, with 12 bases that match TRBD2. This CDR3 has 14 amino acids. V lost 2 bases to trimming and J lost 8 bases; unmatched junction nucleotides: 3. CDR1 and CDR2 from the germline V gene are DFQATT and SNEGSKA (reference sequence). CDR3 protein: CSARLLAGGGELFF. DNA for the CDR3: TGCAGTGCTAGACTACTAGCGGGAGGAGGGGAGCTGTTTTTT.

This clonotype has at least ten counts. V gene TRBV5-1 combines with J gene TRBJ2-1, with 11 bases aligning to TRBD2. The CDR3 spans 18 residues. Looked up from germline, CDR1 is SGHRS and CDR2 is YFSETQ. Losses at the gene ends were 0 bases for V and 7 bases for J; bases not matched to a gene: 12. CDR3 sequence: CASSLVGSGRAFSNEQFF. CDR3 nucleotide sequence: TGCGCCAGCAGCTTGGTAGGTAGCGGGAGGGCATTTTCGAATGAGCAGTTCTTC.

This clonotype was detected many times. The V call is TRBV29-1, the J call TRBJ1-2, with D uncertain. The CDR3 contains 13 residues. The germline gives CDR1 SQVTM, CDR2 ANQGSEA. With 4 bases removed from V and 8 bases from J, the gap between germline ends came to 17 bases. The CDR3 sequence: CSVAESERLGYTF. The CDR3 DNA is TGCAGCGTTGCTGAATCGGAAAGGCTGGGCTACACCTTC.

Regarding this clonotype: A much larger clone differs from this one at a single base, so this may be a read error. The chain is built from TRBV11-1 and TRBJ2-7, with D possibly matching TRBD1 (6 bases). The CDR3 has 13 residues. Per germline, CDR1 SGHAT and CDR2 FQDESV (reference sequence). The CDR3 spells CASSLGARYELYV. CDR3 DNA sequence: TGTGCCAGCAGCTTGGGGGCTCGATACGAGCTGTACGTC.

At least ten counts were recorded for this clonotype. The chain recombines TRBV6-1 with TRBJ2-5; D uncertain. V gave up 0 bases and J gave up 5 bases, with 10 bases separating them. The length of the CDR3 is 14 residues. The germline V gene has CDR1 MNHNS and CDR2 SASEGT. In DNA form, the CDR3 reads TGTGCCAGCAGTGAAGCGCTCGTTCGGGAGACCCAGTACTTC. Its translation is CASSEALVRETQYF.

There are many counts of this clonotype. The DNA of the CDR3 is TGTGCCAGCAGTTCTCCCGTGGCAGATACGCAGTATTTT. Its protein product is CASSSPVADTQYF. The chain has TRBV6-5 and TRBJ2-3; D gene unclear. Trimming stripped 4 bases from V and 4 bases from J, with 9 bases between. CDR1 and CDR2 from the germline V gene are MNHEY and SVGAGI. CDR3 size: 13 residues.

This clonotype appeared many times. The chain couples TRBV5-6 to TRBJ2-1, with TRBD2 identical over 7 bases. V lost 3 bases and J lost 8; bases outside the gene matches: 5. CDR1 and CDR2 (germline): SGHDT, YYEEEE. This CDR3 comprises 13 residues. The chain's CDR3 is CASSWTSQDEQFF. CDR3 sequence (DNA): TGTGCCAGCAGCTGGACTAGTCAGGATGAGCAGTTCTTC.

At least ten counts were recorded for this clonotype. The rearrangement links TRBV4-2 to TRBJ1-1; D remains unclear. V was trimmed by 1 base and J by 0 bases, leaving 6 bases between them. This CDR3 has 14 residues. CDR1 is LGHNA, CDR2 YNFKEQ, per germline. As DNA, the CDR3 is TGTGCCAGCAGCCAAGGAGGAGTGAACACTGAAGCTTTCTTT. Its translation is CASSQGGVNTEAFF.

This clonotype has at least ten counts. This chain joins TRBV12-3 or TRBV12-4 and TRBJ2-7; TRBD2 matches 10 bases. The V segment lost 5 bases and the J segment 4 bases; nucleotides outside the gene matches: 5. This CDR3 region has 14 residues. CDR3 loop: CASSPGTSAYEQYV. The CDR3 DNA reads as TGTGCCAGCAGTCCAGGGACTAGCGCATACGAGCAGTACGTC.

This clonotype showed up many times. This chain links TRBV12-3 or TRBV12-4 with TRBJ1-2; D possibly corresponds to TRBD1 (5 bases). The germline V and J ends were trimmed by 3 bases and 2 bases, with 7 bases remaining between them. This CDR3 region has 13 residues. The chain's CDR3 is CASSLRDNYGYTF. The CDR3 nucleotides are TGTGCCAGCAGTTTGAGGGACAACTATGGCTACACCTTC.

This chain connects TRBV28 to TRBJ2-3, with 10 bases that match TRBD2. Trimming took 9 bases from V and 2 from J; bases not matched to a gene: 17. Per the germline V gene, CDR1 is MDHEN and CDR2 is SYDVKM. CDR3 length equals 18 residues. The CDR3, as DNA: TGTGCCAGTTGGGCTAGCGGGAGCGGTTCCAGACTCACAGATACGCAGTATTTT. Its translation: CASWASGSGSRLTDTQYF.

This clonotype has at least ten counts. The junction shows a germline mismatch at one end, possibly a read error. The J gene is TRBJ2-5, the V gene TRBV5-1; D gene ambiguous. The CDR3 extends over 11 amino acids. Germline loops: CDR1 SGHRS, CDR2 YFSETQ. The CDR3 nucleotides are TGTGCCAGCAGCTTCCAAGAGACCCAGTACTTC. Translation gives CASSFQETQYF.

This clonotype was seen repeatedly, ten times or more. The rearrangement uses TRBV5-1 and TRBJ2-3; maybe TRBD2 (6 bases). Per the germline V gene, CDR1 is SGHRS and CDR2 is YFSETQ. The ends were cut back, 6 bases at V and 3 bases at J, with 14 bases in the middle. The CDR3 is made up of 14 amino acids. CDR3 residues: CASTGGVLTDTQYF. CDR3 DNA sequence: TGCGCCAGCACCGGGGGAGTACTGACAGATACGCAGTATTTT.

This clonotype was seen at least ten times. The rearrangement links TRBV10-3 to TRBJ1-3; TRBD1 aligns across 10 bases. This CDR3 is 15 amino acids long. Unmatched junction bases numbered 4, after V lost 6 bases and J lost 2 bases. From germline, CDR1 is ENHRY and CDR2 SYGVKD. The DNA of the CDR3 is TGTGCCATCAGGACGGGACAGGGGACTGGAAACACCATATATTTT. This codes for CAIRTGQGTGNTIYF.